This T cell receptor beta chain was observed in a study of cytomegalovirus exposure and HLA in healthy donors. The study, taken as a whole, reports: Earlier analysis looked at TCR beta V segments, and most were productive about 87% or about 30% of the time. Most observed TCR sequences were rare, whereas some public TCRs were detected in many donors.

A multiplex PCR was run with 60 Vbeta primers and 13 Jbeta primers. Generated by immunoSEQ multiplex PCR, the TCRdb table keeps only in-frame clones and is missing some. This sample has about 220,000 clones, with 75% to 90% found just once. Comments on this clone: Its antigen remains unknown.

CDR1 SGDLS and CDR2 YYNGEE come from the germline V gene. The CDR3 totals 15 residues. The junction had 6 bases not matched to a gene; V was cut back by 2 bases and J by 4 bases. The receptor's source is a boy aged 2-15 years in good health and CMV-seronegative. V usage is TRBV9 and J usage is TRBJ2-5, with 9 nucleotides matching TRBD1. Sequencing input: PBMCs. CDR3 sequence (DNA): TGTGCCAGCAGCGTGACCGGGACAGGGAGAGAGACCCAGTACTTC. Translating gives CASSVTGTGRETQYF.